The subject of this entry is one T cell receptor (beta chain). Its cognate antigen is unknown. Sorting that relied on CD45RO/CCR7/CD25/CD127/CD95/CD27 yielded CD4+ naive, central memory, regulatory and stem cell-like memory cells. The J segment lost 13 bases and the V segment lost 3 bases, leaving 8 bases of the junction unmatched. The CDR3 runs to 13 residues. CDR1 is MGHDK, CDR2 SYGVNS, per germline. The data are from a study of beta chain features in type 1 diabetes. Points from the study as a whole: It was not settled here whether HLA type affects TCRB rearrangement. Type 1 diabetes patients had TCRB CDR3s that were shorter (moderately but significantly so) in all four CD4+ subsets. Fewer junction insertions and more nucleotide deletions appeared in type 1 diabetes patients.

Every isolated RNA sample was fully reverse transcribed, so sequencing captured expressed TCRB transcripts. The repertoire was sequenced with immunoSEQ multiplex PCR; TCRdb's copy has only in-frame clones and lacks some. Of 200,000 to 300,000 clones in the sample, roughly 22% were seen once. The V call is TRBV25-1, the J call TRBJ2-7; TRBD1 matches at 11 bases. Sequencing used naive CD4+ T cells from blood. The sequence derives from a woman aged 40-49 years with type 1 diabetes. The CDR3 DNA sequence: TGTGCCAGCAGTGACGCCCTGGACAGGGGGCGATACTTC. Protein product: CASSDALDRGRYF.